This T cell receptor beta chain was sequenced in a study of CD8 T cells in ankylosing spondylitis. Study-wide results and caveats: Within ankylosing spondylitis blood, a TCR beta motif made up of eight highly homologous variants appeared to be characteristic.

As the method for making TCR beta libraries, quantitative 5'-RACE with molecular barcodes was used. TCRdb itself ran the 5' RACE reads through MiXCR, one entry per CDR3 protein. In the table there are 100,000 to 150,000 distinct CDR3 sequences, 17% of which are singletons. The germline V and J ends were trimmed by 2 bases and 4 bases, with 14 bases remaining between them. CDR3 length equals 15 residues. Per the germline V gene, CDR1 is ENHRY and CDR2 is SYGVKD. This clonotype occurred a few times. Its cognate antigen is unknown. The chain recombines TRBV10-3 with TRBJ1-1; a possible D gene is TRBD1 (5 bases). This sequence originates from a male donor with ankylosing spondylitis. Material for sequencing was blood, either unsorted or a sorted T cell fraction (not recorded which). The CDR3 DNA is TGTGCCATCAGTGAGGGGGCCTCATGGGGCACTGAAGCTTTCTTT. Amino acid sequence: CAISEGASWGTEAFF.